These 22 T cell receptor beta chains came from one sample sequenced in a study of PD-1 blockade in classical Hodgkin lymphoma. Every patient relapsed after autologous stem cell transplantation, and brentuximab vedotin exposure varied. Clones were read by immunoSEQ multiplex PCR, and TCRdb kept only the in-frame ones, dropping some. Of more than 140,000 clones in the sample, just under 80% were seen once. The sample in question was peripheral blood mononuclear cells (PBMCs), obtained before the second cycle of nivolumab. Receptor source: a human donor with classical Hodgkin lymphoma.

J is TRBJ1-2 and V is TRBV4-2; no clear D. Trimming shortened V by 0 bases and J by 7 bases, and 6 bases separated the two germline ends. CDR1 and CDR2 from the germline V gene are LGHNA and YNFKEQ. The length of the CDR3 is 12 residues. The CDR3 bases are TGTGCCAGCAGCCAAGACGCAGGTGGCTACACCTTC. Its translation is CASSQDAGGYTF.

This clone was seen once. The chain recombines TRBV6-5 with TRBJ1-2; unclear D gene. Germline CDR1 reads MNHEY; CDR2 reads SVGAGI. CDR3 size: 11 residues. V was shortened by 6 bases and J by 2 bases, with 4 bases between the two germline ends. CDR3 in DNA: TGTGCCAGCAGCCGGAACTATGGCTACACCTTC. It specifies CASSRNYGYTF.

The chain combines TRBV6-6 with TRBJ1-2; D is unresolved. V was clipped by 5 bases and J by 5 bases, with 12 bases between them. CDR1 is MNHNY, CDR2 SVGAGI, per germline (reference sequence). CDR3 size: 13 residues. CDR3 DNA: TGTGCCAGCAGTCCGAGGCTACCGTATGGCTACACCTTC. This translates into CASSPRLPYGYTF.

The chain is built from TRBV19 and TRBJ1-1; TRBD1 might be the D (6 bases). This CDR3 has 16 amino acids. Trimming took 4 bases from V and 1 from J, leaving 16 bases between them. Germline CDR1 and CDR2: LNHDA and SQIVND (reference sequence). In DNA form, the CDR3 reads TGTGCCAGTAGTAGGGGATGGGGGGCCCAGAACACTGAAGCTTTCTTT. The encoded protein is CASSRGWGAQNTEAFF.

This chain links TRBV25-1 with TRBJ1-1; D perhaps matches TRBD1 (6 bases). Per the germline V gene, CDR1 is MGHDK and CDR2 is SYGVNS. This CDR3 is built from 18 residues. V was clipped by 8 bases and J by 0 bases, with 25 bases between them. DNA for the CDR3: TGTGCCAGCGGGTGGCCTGGGCAGGGGAGTTCCGTGAACACTGAAGCTTTCTTT. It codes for CASGWPGQGSSVNTEAFF.

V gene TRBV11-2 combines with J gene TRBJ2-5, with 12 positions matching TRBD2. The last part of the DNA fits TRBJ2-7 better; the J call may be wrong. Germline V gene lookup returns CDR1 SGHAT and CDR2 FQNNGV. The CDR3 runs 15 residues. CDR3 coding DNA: TGTGCCAGCAGCCTACTAGCGGGGGGCTCCTACGAGCAGTACTTC. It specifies CASSLLAGGSYEQYF.

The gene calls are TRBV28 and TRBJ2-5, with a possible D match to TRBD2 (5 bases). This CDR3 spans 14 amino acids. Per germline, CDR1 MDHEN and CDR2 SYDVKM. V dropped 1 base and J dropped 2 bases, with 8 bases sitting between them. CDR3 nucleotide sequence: TGTGCCAGCAGTTTATTAGCGACTCAAGAGACCCAGTACTTC. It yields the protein CASSLLATQETQYF.

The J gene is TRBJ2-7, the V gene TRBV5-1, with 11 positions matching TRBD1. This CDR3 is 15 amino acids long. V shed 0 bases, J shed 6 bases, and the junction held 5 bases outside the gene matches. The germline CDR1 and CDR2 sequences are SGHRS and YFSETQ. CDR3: CASSLGGTGGIEQYF. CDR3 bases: TGCGCCAGCAGCTTGGGAGGGACAGGGGGGATCGAGCAGTACTTC.

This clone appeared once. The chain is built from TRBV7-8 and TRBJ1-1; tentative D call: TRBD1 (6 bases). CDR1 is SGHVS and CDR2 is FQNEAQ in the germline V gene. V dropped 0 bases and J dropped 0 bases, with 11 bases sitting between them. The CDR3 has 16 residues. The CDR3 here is CASSLAQRDMNTEAFF. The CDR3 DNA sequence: TGTGCCAGCAGCTTAGCGCAAAGGGACATGAACACTGAAGCTTTCTTT. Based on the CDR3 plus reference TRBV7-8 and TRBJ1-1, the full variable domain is GAGVSQSPRYKVAKRGQDVALRCDPISGHVSLFWYQQALGQGPEFLTYFQNEAQLDKSGLPSDRFFAERPEGSVSTLKIQRTQQEDSAVYLCASSLAQRDMNTEAFFGQGTRLTVV.

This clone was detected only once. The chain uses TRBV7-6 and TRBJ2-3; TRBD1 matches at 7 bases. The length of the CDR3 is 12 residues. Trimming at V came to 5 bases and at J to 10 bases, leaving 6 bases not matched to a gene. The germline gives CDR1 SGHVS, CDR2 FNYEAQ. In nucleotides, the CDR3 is TGTGCCAGCAGCGGACGACAGGGACCGCAGTATTTT. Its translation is CASSGRQGPQYF.

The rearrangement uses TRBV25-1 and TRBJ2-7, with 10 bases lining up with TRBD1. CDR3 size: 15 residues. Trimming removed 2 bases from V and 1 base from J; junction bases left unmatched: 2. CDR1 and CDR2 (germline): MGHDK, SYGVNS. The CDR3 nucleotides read TGTGCCAGCAGTGAACCGGGACAGGGGTCCTACGAGCAGTACTTC. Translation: CASSEPGQGSYEQYF.

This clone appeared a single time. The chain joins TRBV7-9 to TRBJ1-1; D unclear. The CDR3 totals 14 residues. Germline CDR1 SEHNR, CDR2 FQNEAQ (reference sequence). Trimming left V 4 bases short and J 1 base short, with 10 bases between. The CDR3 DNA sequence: TGTGCCAGCAGCTACGGCTGGGGGAACACTGAAGCTTTCTTT. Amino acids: CASSYGWGNTEAFF.

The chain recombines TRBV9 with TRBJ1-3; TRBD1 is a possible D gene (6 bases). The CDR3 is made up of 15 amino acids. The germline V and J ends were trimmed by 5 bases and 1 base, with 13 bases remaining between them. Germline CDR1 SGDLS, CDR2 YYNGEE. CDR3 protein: CASSLQGRSGNTIYF. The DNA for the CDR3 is TGTGCCAGCAGTCTTCAGGGGAGGTCTGGAAACACCATATATTTT.

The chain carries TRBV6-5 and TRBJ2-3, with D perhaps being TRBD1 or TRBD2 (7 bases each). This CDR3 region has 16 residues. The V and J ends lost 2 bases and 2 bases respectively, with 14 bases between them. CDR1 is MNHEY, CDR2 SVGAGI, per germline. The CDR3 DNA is TGTGCCAGCAGTTACCAGACAGGGAGGGTCACAGATACGCAGTATTTT. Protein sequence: CASSYQTGRVTDTQYF.

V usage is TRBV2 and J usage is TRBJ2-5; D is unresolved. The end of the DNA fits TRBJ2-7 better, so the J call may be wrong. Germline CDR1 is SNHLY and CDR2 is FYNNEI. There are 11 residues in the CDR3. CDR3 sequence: CASSVAYEQYF. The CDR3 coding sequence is TGTGCCAGCAGTGTGGCCTACGAGCAGTACTTC.

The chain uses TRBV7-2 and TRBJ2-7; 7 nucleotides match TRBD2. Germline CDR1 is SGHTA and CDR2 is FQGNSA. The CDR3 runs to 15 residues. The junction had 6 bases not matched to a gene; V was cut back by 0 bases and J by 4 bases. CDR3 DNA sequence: TGTGCCAGCAGCTTAGCGGGGGGGGATCTTTACGAGCAGTACTTC. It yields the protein CASSLAGGDLYEQYF.

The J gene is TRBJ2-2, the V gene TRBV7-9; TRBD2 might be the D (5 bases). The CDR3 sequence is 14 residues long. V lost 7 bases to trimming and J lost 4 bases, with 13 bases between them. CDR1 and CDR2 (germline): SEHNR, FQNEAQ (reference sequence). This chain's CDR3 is CASTPGLFTGELFF. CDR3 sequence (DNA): TGTGCCAGCACCCCAGGACTTTTCACCGGGGAGCTGTTTTTT.

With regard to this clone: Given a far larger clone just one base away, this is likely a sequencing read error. The CDR3 loop reads CASSLATDTQYF. The CDR3 DNA reads as TGTGCCAGCAGCTTAGCAACAGATACGCAGTATTTT. The chain uses TRBV7-2 and TRBJ2-3; D is undetermined. Trimming pared 0 bases from V and 3 bases from J, leaving 1 base between. The germline V gene has CDR1 SGHTA and CDR2 FQGNSA. The CDR3 covers 12 residues.

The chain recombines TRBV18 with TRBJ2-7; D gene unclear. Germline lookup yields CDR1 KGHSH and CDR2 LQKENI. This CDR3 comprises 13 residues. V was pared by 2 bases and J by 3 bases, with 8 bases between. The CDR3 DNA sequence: TGTGCCAGCTCACCATCGGATGGCTACGAGCAGTACTTC. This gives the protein CASSPSDGYEQYF.

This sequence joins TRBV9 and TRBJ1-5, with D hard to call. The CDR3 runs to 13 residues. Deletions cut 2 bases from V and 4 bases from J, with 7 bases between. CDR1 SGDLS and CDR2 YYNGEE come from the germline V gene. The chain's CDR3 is CASSVGPNQPQHF. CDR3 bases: TGTGCCAGCAGCGTTGGGCCGAATCAGCCCCAGCATTTT.

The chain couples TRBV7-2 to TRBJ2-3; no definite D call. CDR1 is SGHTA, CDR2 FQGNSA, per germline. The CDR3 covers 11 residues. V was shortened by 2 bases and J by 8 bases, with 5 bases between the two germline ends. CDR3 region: CASSLLVTQYF. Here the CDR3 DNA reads TGTGCCAGCAGCTTATTAGTTACGCAGTATTTT.

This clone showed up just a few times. The chain's CDR3 is CASRTGQGHYGYTF. The CDR3 DNA follows: TGTGCCAGCAGAACGGGACAGGGCCACTATGGCTACACCTTC. The V gene is TRBV28, the J gene TRBJ1-2; 9 bases are a match to TRBD1. V gave up 6 bases and J gave up 3 bases; unmatched junction bases: 5. This CDR3 has 14 residues. The germline gives CDR1 MDHEN, CDR2 SYDVKM.